What follows describes a single T cell receptor (beta chain). Its target is unknown. Sequencing was performed with immunoSEQ multiplex PCR; in TCRdb, only in-frame clones are kept and a portion is missing. In the table there are under 35,000 clones, around four fifths of which are singletons. Germline CDR1 is SGHTA and CDR2 is FQGNSA. The CDR3 totals 16 residues. Trimming removed 4 bases from V and 5 bases from J, with 20 bases in between. The data derive from a study of T cells in narcolepsy. As for the study in general: Healthy controls were enrolled alongside patients with narcolepsy type 1 or type 2.

Study results and caveats: Same-patient CSF and blood CD4+ T cell clonotypes included HCRT-specific and TRIB2-specific autoreactive ones.

Material: memory (CD45RA-) CD4+ T cells from blood. The J gene is TRBJ2-5, the V gene TRBV7-2, with D possibly matching TRBD1 (6 bases). The sequence derives from a human donor in good health. The CDR3 coding sequence is TGTGCCAGCAGCTCTCGACCGCGACGGGACAAGGAGACCCAGTACTTC. Its protein product is CASSSRPRRDKETQYF.